The 29 T cell receptor beta chains below all came from one sample that was sequenced in a study of T cell clonality in common variable immunodeficiency. Libraries were prepared by immunoSEQ multiplex PCR; TCRdb keeps only in-frame clonotypes and omits some of them. The sample was found to contain roughly 79,000 clones, and every one recurs. Specimen: peripheral blood mononuclear cells. The receptors shown here come from a person aged 18 to 75 in good health.

This clone was detected ten times or more. Read data end 3 residues before the CDR3 end; the end is taken from the germline J gene. The chain recombines TRBV20-1 with TRBJ2-7; D ambiguous. This CDR3 spans 13 amino acids. Germline V lookup: CDR1 DFQATT, CDR2 SNEGSKA (reference sequence). Trimming cost V 3 bases and J 2 bases, with 11 bases left between them. The CDR3 sequence: CSASSVRAYEQYF. CDR3 bases read: TGCAGTGCTAGCTCCGTCAGAGCCTACGAG.

This clone was counted at least ten times. The read is 3 residues too short to cover the CDR3 end, so that end is filled in from the germline J gene. The V gene is TRBV19, the J gene TRBJ2-3; 7 positions match TRBD2. CDR3 length: 14 residues. The germline V gene has CDR1 LNHDA and CDR2 SQIVND (reference sequence). This CDR3 is CASSSRDYADSQYF. CDR3 bases read: TGTGCCAGTAGTAGCCGGGACTACGCTGATTCG.

This clone occurred many times. The CDR3 extends 3 residues past the end of the read, so its final part is completed from the germline J gene. The chain has TRBV2 and TRBJ2-3, with 8 bases matching TRBD2. V lost 8 bases to trimming and J lost 2 bases; unmatched junction nucleotides: 21. The germline V gene encodes CDR1 SNHLY and CDR2 FYNNEI. This CDR3 contains 19 residues. The CDR3 sequence: CASDETTSGRATPTDTQYF. The sequenced part of the CDR3 DNA is TGTGCCAGCGACGAAACCACTAGCGGAAGGGCCACTCCCACAGATACG.

This clone was recorded many times. The CDR3 end lies 3 residues beyond the end of the read and is filled in from the germline J gene. The genes are TRBV7-9 and TRBJ1-4; D possibly corresponds to TRBD1 (5 bases). Germline V gives CDR1 SEHNR, CDR2 FQNEAQ (reference sequence). V gave up 6 bases and J gave up 7 bases, with 15 bases separating them. There are 14 residues in the CDR3. The covered CDR3 bases are TGTGCCAGCAGTTTCAAGAGGGGCGGTGAAAAA. It encodes CASSFKRGGEK. In full, the CDR3 reads CASSFKRGGEKLFF.

This clone was seen repeatedly, ten times or more. The sequence runs out 3 residues before the end of the CDR3; the remainder is reconstructed from the germline J gene. The rearrangement uses TRBV5-4 and TRBJ2-5, with TRBD2 matching 7 bases. J gave up 2 bases and V 7 bases, and 5 bases lay outside the gene matches. This CDR3 region has 13 residues. Germline CDR1 SGHNT, CDR2 YYREEE (reference sequence). The CDR3 reads CASLAVGQETQYF. CDR3 DNA, as far as it was read: TGTGCCAGCCTAGCGGTTGGACAAGAGACC.

Ten or more counts support this clone. Read sequence stops 3 residues before the CDR3 end, and the germline J gene provides the missing end. J is TRBJ1-3 and V is TRBV30; TRBD1 aligns across 9 bases. In germline, CDR1 is GTSNPN, CDR2 SVGIG (reference sequence). The CDR3 runs to 15 residues. Unmatched junction bases numbered 6, after V lost 2 bases and J lost 4 bases. The sequenced part of the CDR3 DNA is TGTGCCTGGAGTTCGGGACAGGGAGACGGAAACACC. Translated: CAWSSGQGDGNT. The full CDR3 protein is CAWSSGQGDGNTIYF.

In its sample, this clone was seen many times. The read falls 3 residues short of the CDR3 end, and the missing part is taken from the germline J gene. The rearrangement joins TRBV19 to TRBJ2-7; 9 bases are a match to TRBD1. The germline V gene encodes CDR1 LNHDA and CDR2 SQIVND (reference sequence). The CDR3 loop spans 13 amino acids. Trimming took 6 bases from V and 5 from J; bases not matched to a gene: 5. Partial CDR3 DNA: TGTGCCAGTAGCCACAGGGGGCCGGACGAG. As protein: CASSHRGPDE. The full CDR3 sequence reads CASSHRGPDEQYF.

This clone appeared many times. The read ends 3 residues shy of where the CDR3 ends; the end is completed using the germline J gene. The V gene is TRBV5-1, the J gene TRBJ2-1; 12 bases are shared with TRBD2. This CDR3 comprises 16 residues. Per germline, CDR1 SGHRS and CDR2 YFSETQ. Unmatched junction bases numbered 4, after V lost 2 bases and J lost 4 bases. The chain's CDR3 is CASSFLAGGDYNEQFF. The sequenced CDR3 bases are TGCGCCAGCAGCTTTCTAGCGGGGGGGGATTACAATGAG. Full variable domain (rest looked up from reference TRBV5-1 and TRBJ2-1): KAGVTQTPRYLIKTRGQQVTLSCSPISGHRSVSWYQQTPGQGLQFLFEYFSETQRNKGNFPGRFSGRQFSNSRSEMNVSTLELGDSALYLCASSFLAGGDYNEQFFGPGTRLTVL.

This clone was seen repeatedly, ten times or more. The chain's CDR3 is CASSLRDREADEQYF. CDR3 DNA, as far as it was read: TGTGCCAGCAGCCTTAGGGACAGGGAAGCGGACGAG. The rearrangement joins TRBV7-8 to TRBJ2-7; 9 positions agree with TRBD1. The read terminates 3 residues ahead of where the CDR3 ends, so the germline J gene completes it. The trim removed 5 bases at V and 5 bases at J, leaving 10 bases unmatched. The CDR3 has 15 amino acids. Germline lookup yields CDR1 SGHVS and CDR2 FQNEAQ. Full variable domain (remainder filled in from reference TRBV7-8 and TRBJ2-7): GAGVSQSPRYKVAKRGQDVALRCDPISGHVSLFWYQQALGQGPEFLTYFQNEAQLDKSGLPSDRFFAERPEGSVSTLKIQRTQQEDSAVYLCASSLRDREADEQYFGPGTRLTVT.

This clone was detected many times. Sequencing ends 3 residues short of the CDR3 end; the germline J gene provides the rest. The chain links TRBV14 to TRBJ2-1, with 7 bases that match TRBD2. The CDR3 totals 17 residues. V lost 1 base, J lost 9 bases, and 15 bases stayed unmatched. Germline V gene lookup returns CDR1 SGHDN and CDR2 FVKESK. CDR3 DNA (partial): TGTGCCAGCAGCCAAGGCTCTAGCGGTTCGATTTTTAGTGAG. Its translation: CASSQGSSGSIFSE. The CDR3, in full, reads CASSQGSSGSIFSEQFF.

The sample holds a few counts of this clone. This could be a read error, since a much larger clone is one nucleotide away. The CDR3 end lies 3 residues beyond the end of the read and is filled in from the germline J gene. J is TRBJ2-3 and V is TRBV7-3; possible D gene TRBD2, 7 bases. Germline lookup yields CDR1 SGHTA and CDR2 FQGTGA. The CDR3 is made up of 15 amino acids. The CDR3 loop is CSSSPRGGHTDTQYF. The DNA read from the CDR3 is TGTTCCAGCAGCCCTAGGGGGGGCCACACAGATACG.

This clone has at least ten counts. The DNA ends 3 residues before the CDR3 does, and the rest of the CDR3 is filled in from the germline J gene. The chain recombines TRBV20-1 with TRBJ2-1; D may be TRBD1 (7 bases). V was shortened by 3 bases and J by 8 bases, with 17 bases between the two germline ends. CDR3 length equals 14 residues. CDR1 DFQATT and CDR2 SNEGSKA come from the germline V gene (reference sequence). The CDR3 DNA, read in part, is TGCAGTGCTAGGGAGGGGGCACTGGCCGATGAG. As protein: CSAREGALADE. The whole CDR3 protein is CSAREGALADEQFF.

This clone occurred many times. The read halts 3 residues ahead of the CDR3 end, with the missing end drawn from the germline J gene. J is TRBJ2-1 and V is TRBV7-6; D is ambiguous. CDR3 length equals 16 residues. Deletions cut 3 bases from V and 8 bases from J, with 20 bases between. Germline CDR1 is SGHVS and CDR2 is FNYEAQ. The part of the CDR3 DNA that was read is TGTGCCAGCAGCTTGCTAAGTCTACCCTCCACCCATGAG. It codes for CASSLLSLPSTHE. The CDR3 reads in full as CASSLLSLPSTHEQFF.

Note on this clone: The CDR3 is cut off 3 residues early in the read; its end comes from the germline J gene. Within the sample, other DNA sequences also encode this same CDR3. The chain joins TRBV7-9 to TRBJ2-7, with 9 positions matching TRBD1. Germline CDR1 and CDR2: SEHNR and FQNEAQ (reference sequence). The CDR3 covers 14 residues. V was clipped by 4 bases and J by 2 bases; unmatched bases: 3. The sequenced part of the CDR3 DNA is TGTGCCAGCAGCTCCGGACAGGGGACCTACGAG. Translating gives CASSSGQGTYE. The entire CDR3 reads CASSSGQGTYEQYF. The complete variable domain, with remaining parts taken from reference TRBV7-9 and TRBJ2-7, reads DTGVSQNPRHKITKRGQNVTFRCDPISEHNRLYWYRQTLGQGPEFLTYFQNEAQLEKSRLLSDRFSAERPKGSFSTLEIQRTEQGDSAMYLCASSSGQGTYEQYFGPGTRLTVT.

This clone was observed at least ten times. From the germline J gene comes the end of the CDR3, since the read stops 3 residues before it. The chain is built from TRBV30 and TRBJ1-3; TRBD1 matches 7 bases. With 1 base clipped from V and 1 base from J, the junction kept 10 bases outside the gene matches. The length of the CDR3 is 17 residues. Germline lookup yields CDR1 GTSNPN and CDR2 SVGIG (reference sequence). The CDR3 loop reads CAWSEAPDRASGNTIYF. The DNA read from the CDR3 is TGTGCCTGGAGTGAGGCCCCTGACAGGGCATCTGGAAACACC.

This clone was counted many times. The read ends 3 residues before the CDR3 terminus; that terminus is restored from the germline J gene. This sequence joins TRBV12-3 or TRBV12-4 and TRBJ2-7; the match to TRBD1 covers 7 bases. The CDR3 sequence is 15 residues long. V trimming: 6 bases; J trimming: 6 bases; junction bases outside the gene matches: 14. CDR3 DNA, as far as it was read: TGTGCCAGCAGCTGGGACAGTTCCCGCTCCGGCGAG. Translation: CASSWDSSRSGE. The full CDR3 is CASSWDSSRSGEQYF.

Ten or more counts support this clone. CDR3 DNA (partial): TGTGCCAGCAGTTTGACTAGTAACTACGAG. Protein sequence: CASSLTSNYE. The entire CDR3 protein reads CASSLTSNYEQYF. The chain employs TRBV27 and TRBJ2-7, with D possibly TRBD2 on 6 matching bases. The CDR3 goes on 3 residues after the read ends, and that part is filled in from the germline J gene. This CDR3 is 13 amino acids long. Germline assignment: CDR1 MNHEY and CDR2 SMNVEV (reference sequence). V lost 3 bases and J lost 3, with 9 bases in between.

This clone was recorded at least ten times. The CDR3 end lies 3 residues beyond the end of the read and is filled in from the germline J gene. V and J are TRBV6-2 or TRBV6-3 and TRBJ2-5, with a weak D call TRBD2 (5 bases). CDR3 length: 17 residues. Germline CDR1 MNHEY, CDR2 SVGEGT. V lost 0 bases to trimming and J lost 2 bases, with 16 bases between them. The chain's CDR3 is CASSYSGEEGAQETQYF. The sequenced CDR3 bases are TGTGCCAGCAGTTACTCCGGCGAAGAGGGTGCACAAGAGACC.

This clone was recorded many times. The read halts 3 residues ahead of the CDR3 end, with the missing end drawn from the germline J gene. J is TRBJ2-5 and V is TRBV7-2; 8 bases are a match to TRBD1. Germline lookup yields CDR1 SGHTA and CDR2 FQGNSA. The CDR3 runs 15 residues. V lost 3 bases to trimming and J lost 5 bases; unmatched junction nucleotides: 8. CDR3 DNA, as far as it was read: TGTGCCAGCAGCTTCAGGGGGCGGGGCTATGAGACC. It yields the protein CASSFRGRGYET. The whole CDR3 region reads CASSFRGRGYETQYF. Based on the CDR3 plus reference TRBV7-2 and TRBJ2-5, the full variable domain is GAGVSQSPSNKVTEKGKDVELRCDPISGHTALYWYRQSLGQGLEFLIYFQGNSAPDKSGLPSDRFSAERTGGSVSTLTIQRTQQEDSAVYLCASSFRGRGYETQYFGPGTRLLVL.

This clone has a count of ten or more. The CDR3 end falls 3 residues outside the read, so it is completed with the germline J gene. The chain combines TRBV3-1 (or the pseudogene TRBV3-2) with TRBJ1-5; unclear D gene. The V end was cut by 3 bases, the J end by 4 bases, with 7 bases between. The CDR3 sequence is 13 residues long. Germline V gene data show CDR1 as LGHDT and CDR2 as YNNKEL (reference sequence). CDR3 region: CASSQGANQPQHF. The part of the CDR3 DNA that was read is TGTGCCAGCAGCCAGGGCGCGAATCAGCCC.

This clone was found many times. The CDR3 goes on 3 residues after the read ends, and that part is filled in from the germline J gene. The V gene is TRBV5-4, the J gene TRBJ2-7, with 7 bases matching TRBD1. With 4 bases clipped from V and 1 base from J, the junction kept 5 bases outside the gene matches. The germline CDR1 and CDR2 sequences are SGHNT and YYREEE (reference sequence). This CDR3 has 14 residues. CDR3 protein: CASSDPGQSYEQYF. Incomplete CDR3 DNA: TGTGCCAGCAGCGATCCGGGACAGTCCTACGAG.

In this sample, this clone turned up many times. The read gets to within 3 residues of the CDR3 end, and the germline J gene fills in the rest. The gene calls are TRBV5-4 and TRBJ2-3; D is possibly TRBD1 (6 bases). Per germline, CDR1 SGHNT and CDR2 YYREEE (reference sequence). The V end lost 0 bases, the J end lost 4 bases, and 9 bases lay between the germline ends. CDR3 length: 14 amino acids. The CDR3 sequence is CASSLDRAADTQYF. The sequenced CDR3 bases are TGTGCCAGCAGCTTGGACAGGGCCGCAGATACG. The full variable domain, its missing parts supplied by reference TRBV5-4 and TRBJ2-3, is ETGVTQSPTHLIKTRGQQVTLRCSSQSGHNTVSWYQQALGQGPQFIFQYYREEENGRGNFPPRFSGLQFPNYSSELNVNALELDDSALYLCASSLDRAADTQYFGPGTRLTVL.

This clone was counted ten times or more. Read sequence stops 3 residues before the CDR3 end, and the germline J gene provides the missing end. The chain uses TRBV12-3 or TRBV12-4 and TRBJ2-5; the match to TRBD2 covers 11 bases. V lost 6 bases and J lost 2; bases outside the gene matches: 5. This CDR3 region has 15 residues. The CDR3 reads CASSTRLAGQETQYF. CDR3 bases read: TGTGCCAGCAGCACTAGACTAGCGGGACAAGAGACC.

This clone appeared many times. The read is 3 residues too short to cover the CDR3 end, so that end is filled in from the germline J gene. This chain links TRBV30 with TRBJ1-5; D ambiguous. The ends were cut back, 3 bases at V and 5 bases at J, with 8 bases in the middle. The germline V gene encodes CDR1 GTSNPN and CDR2 SVGIG (reference sequence). The CDR3 has 12 residues. The DNA read from the CDR3 is TGTGCCTGGAGCGGCCGGGATCAGCCC. It codes for CAWSGRDQP. The entire CDR3 protein reads CAWSGRDQPQHF.

The part of the CDR3 DNA that was read is TGCAGTGCCTCCCCGGCGGGACAGGGACCCTACGAG. Amino acid sequence: CSASPAGQGPYE. The whole CDR3 sequence is CSASPAGQGPYEQYF. The chain uses TRBV20-1 and TRBJ2-7; 9 positions match TRBD1. The CDR3 end lies 3 residues beyond the end of the read and is filled in from the germline J gene. The V gene end was trimmed by 6 bases and the J gene end by 2 bases; junction bases not matched to a gene: 11. The germline V gene encodes CDR1 DFQATT and CDR2 SNEGSKA (reference sequence). This CDR3 region has 15 residues.

A word on this clone: The read ends 3 residues before the CDR3 terminus; that terminus is restored from the germline J gene. The J gene is TRBJ1-5, the V gene TRBV11-2; 10 bases fit TRBD1. CDR3 size: 14 residues. V shed 3 bases and J 5 bases; nucleotides not matched to a gene: 1. Germline V gives CDR1 SGHAT, CDR2 FQNNGV. Incomplete CDR3 DNA: TGTGCCAGCAGCTTTGGGACAGGGGATCAGCCC. Translation: CASSFGTGDQP. In full, the CDR3 reads CASSFGTGDQPQHF.

The sample holds many counts of this clone. The read halts 3 residues ahead of the CDR3 end, with the missing end drawn from the germline J gene. Other nucleotide sequences from this sample produce the same CDR3. V usage is TRBV29-1 and J usage is TRBJ2-3; D uncertain. The V end lost 1 base, the J end lost 1 base, and 9 bases lay between the germline ends. Germline-derived CDR1 and CDR2 are SQVTM and ANQGSEA. The CDR3 covers 14 residues. The CDR3 sequence is CSVEGQVGTDTQYF. The DNA read from the CDR3 is TGCAGCGTTGAAGGCCAGGTGGGCACAGATACG.

This clone was detected ten times or more. Coverage ceases 3 residues before the CDR3 finishes, and the germline J gene fills in the end. The chain couples TRBV18 to TRBJ2-3, with TRBD2 matching over 7 bases. The length of the CDR3 is 14 residues. The V gene's germline CDR1 is KGHSH and CDR2 LQKENI. Unmatched junction bases numbered 7, after V lost 6 bases and J lost 4 bases. The chain's CDR3 is CASSRELAADTQYF. Incomplete CDR3 DNA: TGTGCCAGCTCGCGGGAGCTAGCGGCAGATACG.

Only a few counts were recorded for this clone. The read falls 3 residues short of the CDR3 end, and the missing part is taken from the germline J gene. V usage is TRBV19 and J usage is TRBJ1-1, with D perhaps TRBD1 (6 bases). Germline values: CDR1 LNHDA, CDR2 SQIVND (reference sequence). Trimming took 3 bases from V and 1 from J, leaving 9 bases between them. The CDR3 runs to 14 residues. CDR3 in amino acids: CASSMGAGNTEAFF. The part of the CDR3 DNA that was read is TGTGCCAGTAGTATGGGGGCTGGGAACACTGAA.